This paragraph covers one T cell receptor beta chain sequence. This CDR3 is built from 15 residues. The germline V gene encodes CDR1 SGHTA and CDR2 FQGNSA. The V and J ends lost 5 bases and 6 bases, in that order; junction bases with no gene match: 10. This entry comes from a study of CD8+ T cells in alopecia areata. Looking at the study overall: Twice daily, treated patients received 5 to 10 mg of oral tofacitinib.

Treatment in this sample: oral pan-JAK inhibitor, 5-10 mg twice daily. RNA extraction was followed by reverse transcription into cDNA, which acted as the sequencing template. TCRdb's copy holds only in-frame clones and misses some; the assay was immunoSEQ multiplex PCR. The data contain about 160,000 clones, roughly 60% of them singletons. This clonotype was obtained from a human donor with alopecia areata. This chain uses TRBV7-2 with TRBJ1-1; 9 bases map to TRBD1. The starting material was CD4+ T cells sorted from blood, obtained at week 24, from a patient treated with tofacitinib. In nucleotides, the CDR3 is TGTGCCAGCAGCCCAAACACAGGGGGCGTCTCTGAAGCTTTCTTT. It encodes CASSPNTGGVSEAFF.